This T cell receptor (beta chain) was found in a study of control samples from healthy donors and cancer patients. Some clones are missing from TCRdb's copy, which holds only in-frame ones; the method was immunoSEQ multiplex PCR. The repertoire holds 100,000 to 150,000 clones, with around 87% as singletons. The CDR3 length is 13 residues. The germline V gene has CDR1 LNHNV and CDR2 YYDKDF (reference sequence). The V end was cut by 4 bases, the J end by 6 bases, with 12 bases between. The chain employs TRBV15 and TRBJ2-5, with D unclear. The sequenced sample consisted of blood. The source is a man aged 55 to 70 in good health. For the CDR3, the DNA is TGTGCCACCAGCACACAACACGAAAAGACCCAGTACTTC. This codes for CATSTQHEKTQYF.